This T cell receptor beta chain was profiled in a study of T cells in Graves' hyperthyroidism and ophthalmopathy. Patients showing uncontrolled infection, other autoimmune disease, pregnancy or lactation were ineligible. This CDR3 spans 14 amino acids. CDR1 and CDR2 (germline): SGDLS, YYNGEE. V dropped 0 bases and J dropped 5 bases, with 12 bases sitting between them. This clonotype was recorded at least ten times. TCR beta CDR3 sequences were amplified from RNA transcripts. HTBI primers were employed in a first-round RT-PCR of the TCR CDR3. Each CDR3 protein is one row after TCRdb ran MiXCR on the multiplex PCR reads. The sample lists hundreds of thousands of distinct CDR3 sequences, about 12% seen once, with 9.2% in the top ten.

The J gene is TRBJ2-7, the V gene TRBV9; D gene ambiguous. This sequence was found in a woman under 30 with Graves' hyperthyroidism. Source material: blood. DNA of the CDR3: TGTGCCAGCAGCGTAGAGGGTTACCGCGACGAGCAGTACTTC. Translation: CASSVEGYRDEQYF. The full variable domain, rest sourced from reference TRBV9 and TRBJ2-7, is DSGVTQTPKHLITATGQRVTLRCSPRSGDLSVYWYQQSLDQGLQFLIQYYNGEERAKGNILERFSAQQFPDLHSELNLSSLELGDSALYFCASSVEGYRDEQYFGPGTRLTVT.